The next 12 T cell receptor beta chains were all read from a single sample in a study of vaccination and CD4 T cells after COVID-19. Cultured CD4+ T cells had their DNA profiled by the Oncomine TCR Beta short-read assay. A single record per CDR3 protein comes from TCRdb applying MiXCR to the PCR reads. The sample shows several thousand distinct CDR3 sequences, around 38% of them seen only once. Antigens for these TCRs are unknown. Treatment described: 10-day PBMC culture with coronavirus spike peptide pools or control peptides (ViraFEST assay). The unexposed donor's CD4+ T cells were collected before the COVID-19 pandemic (2011-2018). The specimen sequenced was CD4+ T cells from blood, cultured in vitro. The receptors come from a human donor in good health.

The gene calls are TRBV29-1 and TRBJ2-7; D gene uncertain. CDR1 and CDR2 from the germline V gene are SQVTM and ANQGSEA. V was shortened by 1 base and J by 7 bases, with 17 bases between the two germline ends. CDR3 length: 14 amino acids. The CDR3 region has the DNA TGCAGCGTTGAAGGGCAAGATAGTGGCTGGGAGCAGTACTTC. This sequence encodes CSVEGQDSGWEQYF.

This clonotype was picked up a small number of times. V usage is TRBV7-2 and J usage is TRBJ2-7, with D perhaps TRBD2 (5 bases). This CDR3 comprises 15 residues. V gave up 4 bases and J gave up 4 bases, with 17 bases separating them. Germline-derived CDR1 and CDR2 are SGHTA and FQGNSA. CDR3 residues: CASSSRGTQGYEQYF. CDR3 coding DNA: TGTGCCAGCAGCTCCCGGGGTACCCAAGGATACGAGCAGTACTTC.

The V and J genes are TRBV7-2 and TRBJ2-2; no clear D gene. Germline CDR1 is SGHTA and CDR2 is FQGNSA. The CDR3 runs 13 residues. The germline V and J ends were trimmed by 5 bases and 6 bases, with 10 bases remaining between them. The CDR3 loop reads CASSRAQSGELFF. In nucleotides, the CDR3 is TGTGCCAGCAGCCGGGCACAGTCCGGGGAGCTGTTTTTT.

This chain links TRBV18 with TRBJ1-1, with TRBD1 matching over 7 bases. Germline V gives CDR1 KGHSH, CDR2 LQKENI. CDR3 length: 15 residues. Trimming cost V 1 base and J 8 bases; bases outside gene matches: 10. The CDR3 DNA follows: TGTGCCAGCTCACCACTATTGTACAGGGGTATGGAAGCTTTCTTT. Encoded protein: CASSPLLYRGMEAFF.

The chain combines TRBV7-9 with TRBJ2-7; D ambiguous. The germline gives CDR1 SEHNR, CDR2 FQNEAQ (reference sequence). Trimming cost V 5 bases and J 7 bases, with 18 bases left between them. The CDR3 totals 14 residues. The CDR3 reads CASSASAAGGEQYF. CDR3 nucleotide sequence: TGTGCCAGCAGCGCCTCGGCGGCCGGTGGGGAGCAGTACTTC.

The V call is TRBV9, the J call TRBJ1-1, with 7 bases identical to TRBD1. With V trimmed by 0 bases and J by 5 bases, 13 bases remained unmatched. Germline V gene lookup returns CDR1 SGDLS and CDR2 YYNGEE. The CDR3 is made up of 17 amino acids. The CDR3 nucleotides are TGTGCCAGCAGCGTAGAGGGGTTGGACAGGCAAAGGACTGAAGCTTTCTTT. It specifies CASSVEGLDRQRTEAFF.

The genes are TRBV20-1 and TRBJ2-5; possible D gene TRBD1, 5 bases. Per germline, CDR1 DFQATT and CDR2 SNEGSKA (reference sequence). The CDR3 is 12 residues long. This CDR3 is CSYERGQETQYF. As DNA, the CDR3 is TGCAGCTACGAAAGGGGCCAAGAGACCCAGTACTTC.

This clonotype was found a few times. CDR3 coding DNA: TGTGCCAGCAGTGAAGCTCGGGGGTTCGACTATGGCTACACCTTC. Translating gives CASSEARGFDYGYTF. The rearrangement uses TRBV6-1 and TRBJ1-2; D perhaps matches TRBD1 (5 bases). Trimming left V 0 bases short and J 3 bases short, with 11 bases between. The CDR3 spans 15 residues. Germline V lookup: CDR1 MNHNS, CDR2 SASEGT.

The chain uses TRBV20-1 and TRBJ2-7; maybe TRBD2 (7 bases). Trimming removed 2 bases from V and 1 base from J, with 12 bases in between. The CDR3 runs 14 residues. Germline CDR1 is DFQATT and CDR2 is SNEGSKA (reference sequence). The CDR3 loop is CSARRGTKSYEQYF. DNA for the CDR3: TGCAGTGCTAGAAGGGGGACTAAGTCCTACGAGCAGTACTTC.

The chain links TRBV10-3 to TRBJ1-2; D remains unclear. Per the germline V gene, CDR1 is ENHRY and CDR2 is SYGVKD. The germline V and J ends were trimmed by 0 bases and 7 bases, with 9 bases remaining between them. This CDR3 spans 13 amino acids. The DNA for the CDR3 is TGTGCCATCAGTGAGTCGGTACTCGCTGGCTACACCTTC. It specifies CAISESVLAGYTF.

V gene TRBV15 combines with J gene TRBJ1-6; D unresolved. Between the trimmed V and J ends, which lost 0 bases and 9 bases, there was a span of 18 bases. The CDR3 consists of 17 residues. Germline V lookup: CDR1 LNHNV, CDR2 YYDKDF (reference sequence). The CDR3, as DNA: TGTGCCACCAGCAGAGATAGGTTTTTTGGTGGCAGTTCACCCCTCCACTTT. This codes for CATSRDRFFGGSSPLHF.

This clonotype has only a few counts. The CDR3: CAWSALAGQYF. The DNA for the CDR3 is TGTGCCTGGAGCGCTCTAGCCGGGCAGTACTTC. The rearrangement joins TRBV30 to TRBJ2-7, with a weak D call TRBD2 (5 bases). The CDR3 has 11 amino acids. V lost 3 bases, J lost 9 bases, and 12 bases lay in between. Germline V gene data show CDR1 as GTSNPN and CDR2 as SVGIG (reference sequence).